These 15 T cell receptor beta chains were sequenced from one sample in a study of OX40 agonist ivuxolimab in advanced cancers. Library generation was performed with the immunoSEQ multiplex PCR assay. TCRdb stores this immuneACCESS table with in-frame sequences only. Part of the clones is absent; in the studies checked, under half of the shortfall reflects unresolved V genes, and no reason is known for the rest. The sample table holds around 19,000 clones, of which approximately 70% were seen once. The top ten constitute about a fifth of the sample. This specimen was CD4+ or CD8+ T cells sorted from blood, taken in a trial of the OX40 agonist ivuxolimab. All receptors come from an adult with an advanced solid tumor such as melanoma, head and neck, liver or kidney cancer.

This chain links TRBV6-6 with TRBJ2-2; a weak D match, TRBD2 (5 bases). The germline gives CDR1 MNHNY, CDR2 SVGAGI (reference sequence). This CDR3 has 16 residues. Trimming removed 3 bases from V and 7 bases from J, with 18 bases in between. CDR3 residues: CASSYNAGALGGELFF. The DNA for the CDR3 is TGTGCCAGCAGTTATAACGCGGGCGCCCTTGGCGGGGAGCTGTTTTTT.

The chain recombines TRBV7-9 with TRBJ2-3, with TRBD2 matching 11 bases. V dropped 5 bases and J dropped 2; count of bases not matched to a gene: 9. The germline V gene encodes CDR1 SEHNR and CDR2 FQNEAQ (reference sequence). The CDR3 runs 17 residues. CDR3 sequence reads: CASSIRLAGGPTDTQYF. CDR3 sequence (DNA): TGTGCCAGCAGCATAAGGCTAGCGGGGGGCCCCACAGATACGCAGTATTTT.

This sequence joins TRBV6-6 and TRBJ2-3; D is undetermined. The CDR3 is 13 residues long. CDR1 and CDR2 (germline): MNHNY, SVGAGI (reference sequence). The V end lost 5 bases, the J end lost 2 bases, and 8 bases lay between the germline ends. The CDR3 DNA sequence: TGTGCCAGCAGTCCGACGGCCACAGATACGCAGTATTTT. It codes for CASSPTATDTQYF.

J is TRBJ1-6 and V is TRBV6-4, with TRBD1 as a possible D gene (5 bases). Germline CDR1 and CDR2: MRHNA and SNTAGT. Trimming removed 3 bases from V and 7 bases from J, with 7 bases in between. CDR3 size: 13 residues. In nucleotides, the CDR3 is TGTGCCAGCAGTGATGGGGCCAATTCACCCCTCCACTTT. Amino acid sequence: CASSDGANSPLHF.

V and J are TRBV6-5 and TRBJ1-6, with TRBD1 identical over 7 bases. The CDR3 runs 14 residues. J was trimmed by 4 bases and V by 8 bases; bases with no gene match: 5. Germline-derived CDR1 and CDR2 are MNHEY and SVGAGI. CDR3 sequence: CASGRTGYNSPLHF. The CDR3 coding sequence is TGTGCCAGCGGTCGGACAGGATATAATTCACCCCTCCACTTT.

The chain couples TRBV6-6 to TRBJ2-1; TRBD2 is a possible D gene (5 bases). In germline, CDR1 is MNHNY, CDR2 SVGAGI (reference sequence). This CDR3 comprises 11 residues. V was shortened by 6 bases and J by 6 bases, with 6 bases between the two germline ends. The CDR3 DNA reads as TGTGCCAGCAGGGCGGGCAATGAGCAGTTCTTC. Translating gives CASRAGNEQFF.

The chain carries TRBV4-1 and TRBJ1-5, with D possibly TRBD1 on 5 matching bases. V was shortened by 6 bases and J by 4 bases, with 16 bases between the two germline ends. Germline CDR1 reads MGHRA; CDR2 reads YSYEKL. CDR3 length: 15 residues. The CDR3 region has the DNA TGCGCCAGCAGTCCCTCCCGGACAAGTAATCAGCCCCAGCATTTT. Residues: CASSPSRTSNQPQHF.

This chain joins TRBV7-6 and TRBJ2-1; 8 positions match TRBD2. Germline assignment: CDR1 SGHVS and CDR2 FNYEAQ. The CDR3 is 16 residues long. V lost 1 base, J lost 5 bases, and 7 bases stayed unmatched. This CDR3 reads CASSLGLAGPHNEQFF. Written as DNA, the CDR3 is TGTGCCAGCAGCTTAGGGCTAGCGGGCCCCCACAATGAGCAGTTCTTC.

This clone was counted only a few times. The chain joins TRBV29-1 to TRBJ1-2, with 8 bases aligning to TRBD1. Trimming cost V 8 bases and J 7 bases; bases outside gene matches: 12. Germline V gives CDR1 SQVTM, CDR2 ANQGSEA. There are 13 residues in the CDR3. The CDR3 DNA follows: TGCAGCTACTCCGGACAGGGCCTACTTGGCTACACCTTC. Amino acid sequence: CSYSGQGLLGYTF.

In its sample, this clone ranks as medium-sized. The rearrangement links TRBV19 to TRBJ1-5, with D possibly matching TRBD1 (6 bases). V gave up 3 bases and J gave up 4 bases, with 16 bases separating them. The CDR3 is 16 residues long. Germline lookup yields CDR1 LNHDA and CDR2 SQIVND (reference sequence). DNA for the CDR3: TGTGCCAGTAGTATCCCCCGACAGGTGCGGAATCAGCCCCAGCATTTT. This translates into CASSIPRQVRNQPQHF. Variable domain in full (rest from reference TRBV19 and TRBJ1-5): DGGITQSPKYLFRKEGQNVTLSCEQNLNHDAMYWYRQDPGQGLRLIYYSQIVNDFQKGDIAEGYSVSREKKESFPLTVTSAQKNPTAFYLCASSIPRQVRNQPQHFGDGTRLSIL.

CDR3 bases: TGTGCCAGCAGCCCCGGGACTAGCGGGGGGAGACTCAAAAACATTCAGTACTTC. It is translated as CASSPGTSGGRLKNIQYF. The chain joins TRBV14 to TRBJ2-4, with 15 bases aligning to TRBD2. CDR1 and CDR2 from the germline V gene are SGHDN and FVKESK. This CDR3 is 18 amino acids long. Germline trimming cut 4 bases from V and 3 bases from J; bases unmatched to any gene: 7.

This chain links TRBV6-5 with TRBJ1-1; TRBD1 is a possible D gene (5 bases). Trimming pared 3 bases from V and 3 bases from J, leaving 8 bases between. Germline lookup yields CDR1 MNHEY and CDR2 SVGAGI. The CDR3 loop spans 13 amino acids. CDR3 nucleotide sequence: TGTGCCAGCAGTTATGGAGGGGACACTGAAGCTTTCTTT. Translation gives CASSYGGDTEAFF.

The CDR3 DNA reads as TGCGCCAGCAGCCAAGGGTCGTTCGCGGTTGAGCAGTTCTTC. Translated: CASSQGSFAVEQFF. The chain has TRBV4-3 and TRBJ2-1; the D is unclear. V lost 1 base and J lost 9, with 13 bases in between. CDR1 LGHNA and CDR2 YSLEER come from the germline V gene. The CDR3 has 14 residues.

The genes are TRBV27 and TRBJ2-7, with no clear D. The V gene lost 7 bases and the J gene lost 4 bases, with 14 bases spanning the gap. The CDR3 has 13 residues. CDR1 is MNHEY and CDR2 is SMNVEV in the germline V gene (reference sequence). CDR3 bases: TGTGCCAGCACCCTCCGGTGGGGTTACGAGCAGTACTTC. It encodes CASTLRWGYEQYF.

This chain links TRBV23-1 with TRBJ1-3; D gene unclear. TRBV23-1 carries the ORF label, with uncertain function. V was shortened by 0 bases and J by 0 bases, with 15 bases between the two germline ends. There are 18 residues in the CDR3. DNA for the CDR3: TGCGCCAGCAGTCAATCGCGCGCCTGGGGATTCTCTGGAAACACCATATATTTT. Amino acids: CASSQSRAWGFSGNTIYF.